The rows below give T cell receptor beta chains drawn from one sample of a study of blood T cell repertoires in COVID-19. Data came from immunoSEQ multiplex PCR; TCRdb stores just in-frame clones and leaves some out. Of 150,000 to 200,000 clones in the sample, over 80% were seen once. The sequencing input was PBMCs or T cells enriched from blood (not recorded which). The receptors come from a man between 70 and 80 years old who had been exposed to COVID-19. Both conserved end residues are part of each CDR3. D genes are given only for firm matches. The size entry is marked missing in some rows and otherwise reads once, few, many or a size class.

D gene	V gene	J gene	clone size	CDR3 protein	CDR3 DNA
NA	TRBV28	TRBJ2-5	NA	CASSPPWSAGKTQYF	TGTGCCAGCAGTCCCCCATGGTCTGCCGGGAAGACCCAGTACTTC
TRBD1	TRBV29-1	TRBJ2-1	NA	CSVEGDRRIF	TGCAGCGTTGAGGGGGACAGAAGGATCTTC
NA	TRBV5-6	TRBJ1-2	NA	CASSYTGTDGYTF	TGTGCCAGCAGTTACACAGGGACCGATGGCTACACCTTC
TRBD1	TRBV27	TRBJ1-2	NA	CASRLTGAYGYTF	TGTGCCAGCAGACTGACAGGGGCCTATGGCTACACCTTC
TRBD1	TRBV28	TRBJ1-2	NA	CASSKGAANYGYTF	TGTGCCAGCTCCAAGGGGGCCGCTAACTATGGCTACACCTTC
NA	TRBV7-2	TRBJ2-1	few	CASSRFPAQGSEQFF	TGTGCCAGCAGCCGGTTTCCGGCACAGGGTTCTGAGCAGTTCTTC
NA	TRBV19	TRBJ2-3	NA	CAPALHDTEITDTQYF	TGTGCCCCCGCCCTACACGACACCGAGATCACAGATACGCAGTATTTT
NA	TRBV4-1	TRBJ2-7	few	CASSQVDIPYEQYF	TGCGCCAGCAGCCAAGTAGACATTCCCTACGAGCAGTACTTC
NA	TRBV20-1	TRBJ1-1	NA	CSVGVEAFF	TGCAGTGTCGGAGTTGAAGCTTTCTTT
TRBD2	TRBV7-8	TRBJ2-1	few	CASSLSGGLSYEQFF	TGTGCCAGCAGCCTTAGCGGGGGGCTGTCCTATGAGCAGTTCTTC
NA	TRBV19	TRBJ1-1	NA	CASSIGGNTEAFF	TGTGCCAGTAGTATCGGGGGGAACACTGAAGCTTTCTTT
NA	TRBV7-6	TRBJ1-1	NA	CASSAQGSASAFF	TGTGCCAGCAGCGCACAGGGTTCCGCGTCGGCTTTCTTT
TRBD2	TRBV6-2/TRBV6-3	TRBJ2-3	NA	CASSHAGLDGQYF	TGTGCCAGCAGCCATGCGGGACTAGATGGGCAGTATTTT
NA	TRBV7-2	TRBJ1-2	NA	CASSLARSGIDGYTF	TGTGCCAGCAGCTTAGCTCGATCGGGTATCGATGGCTACACCTTC
TRBD1	TRBV19	TRBJ2-1	NA	CASRGTGRYNEQFF	TGTGCCAGTAGAGGGACAGGGAGGTACAATGAGCAGTTCTTC
TRBD1	TRBV24-1	TRBJ2-5	NA	CATSDARTGRETQYF	TGTGCCACCAGTGACGCGAGGACAGGGCGGGAGACCCAGTACTTC
NA	TRBV5-1	TRBJ1-1	NA	CASSLLFGQGSENTEAFF	TGCGCCAGCAGCCTCCTTTTTGGGCAGGGATCTGAGAACACTGAAGCTTTCTTT
NA	TRBV7-2	TRBJ1-2	NA	CASSLGGPGQGYTF	TGTGCCAGCAGCTTAGGGGGGCCAGGACAAGGCTACACCTTC
TRBD1	TRBV5-1	TRBJ2-7	NA	CASSLQPGQGGNYEQYF	TGCGCCAGCAGCCTACAACCGGGACAGGGAGGGAACTACGAGCAGTACTTC
TRBD2	TRBV7-2	TRBJ2-6	NA	CASSSGLAGGANVLTF	TGTGCCAGCAGCTCGGGACTAGCGGGCGGGGCCAACGTCCTGACTTTC
TRBD2	TRBV7-8	TRBJ2-1	once	CASSPGGATYNEQFF	TGTGCCAGCAGCCCCGGGGGGGCTACCTACAATGAGCAGTTCTTC
NA	TRBV7-9	TRBJ1-6	NA	CASSLNTDNSPLHF	TGTGCCAGCAGCTTAAATACAGATAATTCACCCCTCCACTTT
TRBD2	TRBV6-4	TRBJ2-7	NA	CASNSSGMSYEQYF	TGTGCCAGCAACTCGAGCGGGATGTCCTACGAGCAGTACTTC
TRBD1	TRBV6-5	TRBJ1-2	once	CASSTPGQDLYGYTF	TGTGCCAGCAGTACTCCCGGACAGGACCTCTATGGCTACACCTTC
NA	TRBV5-1	TRBJ2-6	NA	CASSWRDGALTF	TGCGCCAGCAGCTGGAGGGACGGGGCTCTGACTTTC
NA	TRBV7-2	TRBJ2-3	NA	CASSSHPDTQYF	TGTGCCAGCAGCTCCCATCCCGATACGCAGTATTTT